Presented here are 10 T cell receptor beta chains from one specimen sequenced in a study of shared clonotypes between healthy human individuals. Repertoires were generated with immunoSEQ multiplex PCR, while TCRdb's copy carries only in-frame clones and drops some. The table records about 1.9 million clones, 85% to 95% of them present only once. As defined, naive CD8 cells were CD45RO-negative and positively selected for CCR7, with terminally differentiated effector memory CD45RA+ cells excluded. The specimen was naive CD8+ T cells from PBMCs. These receptors were obtained from a man between 18 and 29 years old in good health. Some clones in this sample may be carry-over from other donors' samples.

The chain uses TRBV4-1 and TRBJ2-1; no firm D call. Germline V lookup: CDR1 MGHRA, CDR2 YSYEKL. Trimming pared 1 base from V and 3 bases from J, leaving 7 bases between. The CDR3 contains 14 residues. The CDR3 nucleotides are TGCGCCAGCAGCCAAGCCTACCTCTACAATGAGCAGTTCTTC. It specifies CASSQAYLYNEQFF.

The chain is built from TRBV4-1 and TRBJ2-5, with D perhaps being TRBD1 or TRBD2 (5 bases each). The V end lost 8 bases, the J end lost 1 base, and 20 bases lay between the germline ends. Germline-derived CDR1 and CDR2 are MGHRA and YSYEKL. The CDR3 is 16 residues long. The CDR3 nucleotides read TGCGCCAGCGGAATATTAGGGACCGCATCCCAAGAGACCCAGTACTTC. This gives the protein CASGILGTASQETQYF.

This clone is a singleton in its sample. V gene TRBV6-1 combines with J gene TRBJ2-4, with unresolved D. The ends were cut back, 1 base at V and 9 bases at J, with 10 bases in the middle. Germline V gene sequence: CDR1 MNHNS, CDR2 SASEGT. This CDR3 is 13 amino acids long. The chain's CDR3 is CASSEGFEIIQYF. The CDR3, as DNA: TGTGCCAGCAGTGAAGGTTTTGAGATCATTCAGTACTTC.

The rearrangement uses TRBV30 and TRBJ2-7; D gene uncertain. V lost 4 bases and J lost 5, with 21 bases in between. Germline CDR1 is GTSNPN and CDR2 is SVGIG (reference sequence). CDR3 length: 15 residues. Here the CDR3 DNA reads TGTGCCTGGATAACGGAAGGGCCTCCACGTAACGAGCAGTACTTC. This sequence encodes CAWITEGPPRNEQYF.

The rearrangement joins TRBV5-1 to TRBJ2-7; tentative D call: TRBD2 (6 bases). V was trimmed by 3 bases and J by 9 bases, leaving 34 bases between them. The CDR3 is made up of 19 amino acids. Germline V lookup: CDR1 SGHRS, CDR2 YFSETQ. CDR3 in DNA: TGCGCCAGCAGCTCCCGAGAGGGCGGGGAAATTTGGGGAGAGATCGGGCAGTACTTC. Amino acid sequence: CASSSREGGEIWGEIGQYF.

The CDR3 region has the DNA TGTGCCAGCAGGCTGGACAGAATTTACTACGAGCAGTACTTC. Its protein is CASRLDRIYYEQYF. The rearrangement uses TRBV6-1 and TRBJ2-7, with a possible D match to TRBD1 (6 bases). Per germline, CDR1 MNHNS and CDR2 SASEGT. The CDR3 runs 14 residues. The germline V and J ends were trimmed by 6 bases and 3 bases, with 15 bases remaining between them.

The rearrangement links TRBV27 to TRBJ2-5; 8 positions match TRBD2. Germline CDR1 is MNHEY and CDR2 is SMNVEV (reference sequence). The CDR3 consists of 16 residues. The ends lost 1 base at V and 5 bases at J; junction bases unmatched: 9. CDR3 protein: CASSLWAAGERETQYF. Here the CDR3 DNA reads TGTGCCAGCAGTTTATGGGCAGCGGGAGAGCGTGAGACCCAGTACTTC.

V gene TRBV5-1 combines with J gene TRBJ2-1, with 8 bases that match TRBD2. This CDR3 contains 15 residues. Germline-derived CDR1 and CDR2 are SGHRS and YFSETQ. Trimming removed 4 bases from V and 7 bases from J; junction bases left unmatched: 10. The DNA of the CDR3 is TGCGCCAGCAGCGATCTTAGCGGGATCGGGAATGAGCAGTTCTTC. Amino acid sequence: CASSDLSGIGNEQFF.

The chain uses TRBV7-5 and TRBJ2-1. TRBV7-5 represents a pseudogene. This CDR3 is built from 15 residues. CDR3 coding DNA: TGTGTCAGAAGCTTTCCGCGGGACAACTACAATGAGCAGTTCTTC. Translated: CVRSFPRDNYNEQFF.

The J gene is TRBJ2-1, the V gene TRBV4-1; D unclear. This CDR3 region has 17 residues. V lost 0 bases, J lost 3 bases, and 15 bases lay in between. Germline V lookup: CDR1 MGHRA, CDR2 YSYEKL. DNA of the CDR3: TGCGCCAGCAGCCAAGACCCCCTAGTGTTGCTCTACAATGAGCAGTTCTTC. It is translated as CASSQDPLVLLYNEQFF.